Included here is one T cell receptor (beta chain) sequence, with context. As yet, its antigen is unknown. The 5'RACE method, run with constant-segment primers, produced TCR alpha and TCR beta cDNA libraries (carrying sample barcodes and UMIs). Via MiXCR, TCRdb re-called the 5' RACE reads, giving one row per CDR3 protein. The sample carries under 350,000 distinct CDR3 sequences, about a sixth recorded once. Germline assignment: CDR1 SNHLY and CDR2 FYNNEI. Trimming removed 7 bases at V and 0 bases at J, with 10 bases between. The CDR3 has 14 amino acids. These data belong to a study of T-cell memory formation after mild COVID-19. General observations from the study: Pre-infection memory showed some responding clones, and this suggested that cross-reactive memory joined.

The rearrangement links TRBV2 to TRBJ2-1, with D hard to call. This TCR came from a man between 18 and 29 years old who had mild COVID-19 (a few samples of this study predate the infection). Cell type and time point are not known. The source material was PBMCs or a T cell subset sorted from them (not recorded which). CDR3: CASNRLDSYNEQFF. CDR3 DNA sequence: TGTGCCAGCAATCGCCTTGACTCCTACAATGAGCAGTTCTTC.